Following are 13 T cell receptor beta chains from one sample sequenced in a study of blood T cells in healthy people across ages. The authors ran a second PCR of roughly 7 to 11 cycles using a sample-barcoded 5' primer and a J-beta primer mix. Each CDR3 protein is one row after TCRdb ran MiXCR on the 5' RACE reads. The sample contains roughly 800,000 distinct CDR3 sequences, over 45% of which appear only once. Specimen: blood. These receptors were taken from a young man in good health.

This chain links TRBV7-2 with TRBJ2-3; D is uncertain. Trimming took 1 base from V and 3 from J, leaving 17 bases between them. Germline lookup yields CDR1 SGHTA and CDR2 FQGNSA. This CDR3 comprises 17 residues. The CDR3 protein is CASSLDPTLTGTDTQYF. CDR3 nucleotide sequence: TGTGCCAGCAGCTTAGATCCCACCCTTACTGGGACAGATACGCAGTATTTT. Variable domain in full (rest from reference TRBV7-2 and TRBJ2-3): GAGVSQSPSNKVTEKGKDVELRCDPISGHTALYWYRQSLGQGLEFLIYFQGNSAPDKSGLPSDRFSAERTGGSVSTLTIQRTQQEDSAVYLCASSLDPTLTGTDTQYFGPGTRLTVL.

In its sample, this clonotype was seen once. The chain uses TRBV20-1 and TRBJ2-7; TRBD2 agrees at 12 bases. V lost 6 bases and J lost 4; bases outside the gene matches: 7. This CDR3 region has 14 residues. Germline CDR1 DFQATT, CDR2 SNEGSKA (reference sequence). The CDR3 DNA is TGCAGTGCCCAAGGTGGACTAGCGGGGTACGAGCAGTACTTC. The encoded protein is CSAQGGLAGYEQYF.

This clonotype occurred a few times. The V call is TRBV6-2 or TRBV6-3, the J call TRBJ2-5; D is possibly TRBD2 (5 bases). Germline V CDR1 and CDR2: MNHEY, SVGEGT. The CDR3 spans 12 residues. V dropped 6 bases and J dropped 13 bases, with 18 bases sitting between them. CDR3 in DNA: TGTGCCAGCAGCATGCACCGGGAACCCATGTACTTC. Its protein is CASSMHREPMYF.

This clonotype appeared once. The J gene is TRBJ1-1, the V gene TRBV5-6, with a tentative D call TRBD1 (6 bases). Trimming took off 0 bases at V and 1 base at J, with 7 bases between the two ends. The CDR3 loop spans 14 amino acids. The V gene's germline CDR1 is SGHDT and CDR2 YYEEEE. CDR3 protein: CASSLGDTNTEAFF. The CDR3 DNA reads TGTGCCAGCAGCTTGGGGGACACGAACACTGAAGCTTTCTTT.

This clonotype was picked up a small number of times. The V and J genes are TRBV7-9 and TRBJ2-4; 9 positions match TRBD2. The J call may be in error: the DNA end matches TRBJ2-5 better. The length of the CDR3 is 16 residues. The V gene's germline CDR1 is SEHNR and CDR2 FQNEAQ (reference sequence). The CDR3 here is CASSPVSGSSGETQYF. In nucleotides, the CDR3 is TGTGCCAGCAGCCCCGTTAGCGGGAGCTCGGGGGAGACCCAGTACTTC.

This clonotype was detected only once. The V and J genes are TRBV11-2 and TRBJ1-1, with D perhaps matching TRBD1 (6 bases). Between the trimmed V and J ends, which lost 1 base and 3 bases, there was a span of 15 bases. The CDR3 extends over 16 amino acids. The germline V gene encodes CDR1 SGHAT and CDR2 FQNNGV. The CDR3 region is CASSLAGGALYTEAFF. The CDR3 DNA reads as TGTGCCAGCAGCTTAGCGGGGGGGGCTCTTTACACTGAAGCTTTCTTT.

This clonotype has a handful of counts. This sequence joins TRBV6-6 and TRBJ2-5; 9 nucleotides agree with TRBD1. The CDR3 loop spans 13 amino acids. CDR1 is MNHNY and CDR2 is SVGAGI in the germline V gene (reference sequence). V lost 5 bases to trimming and J lost 4 bases; unmatched junction nucleotides: 2. The CDR3 sequence is CASSTTGGETQYF. CDR3 nucleotides: TGTGCCAGCAGTACGACAGGGGGAGAGACCCAGTACTTC.

This clonotype was counted between two and nine times. The chain couples TRBV29-1 to TRBJ2-1, with D possibly being TRBD2 (6 bases). The V gene's germline CDR1 is SQVTM and CDR2 ANQGSEA. Trimming took 4 bases from V and 4 from J, leaving 23 bases between them. The CDR3 extends over 17 amino acids. The CDR3 bases are TGCAGCGTTGGGGAGGCTAAGGTGGGAGATGCGTACAATGAGCAGTTCTTC. This encodes CSVGEAKVGDAYNEQFF.

This clonotype was found once. The V and J genes are TRBV3-1 and TRBJ1-4; 8 bases are shared with TRBD1. This CDR3 spans 14 amino acids. Germline V lookup: CDR1 LGHDT, CDR2 YNNKEL (reference sequence). V lost 5 bases and J lost 5; bases outside the gene matches: 4. The CDR3 DNA follows: TGTGCCAGCAGCGCCGGGACAGGCAATGAAAAACTGTTTTTT. As protein: CASSAGTGNEKLFF.

The genes are TRBV20-1 and TRBJ2-1; tentative D call: TRBD2 (6 bases). The CDR3 sequence is 16 residues long. Germline assignment: CDR1 DFQATT and CDR2 SNEGSKA (reference sequence). V lost 3 bases and J 2 bases, leaving 17 bases between the germline ends. CDR3 residues: CSARENGDFTYNEQFF. The CDR3 DNA sequence: TGCAGTGCTAGGGAAAATGGGGACTTTACCTACAATGAGCAGTTCTTC.

The chain carries TRBV20-1 and TRBJ1-1; a possible D gene is TRBD1 (5 bases). The CDR3 runs 16 residues. Per germline, CDR1 DFQATT and CDR2 SNEGSKA (reference sequence). Trimming left V 0 bases short and J 5 bases short, with 19 bases between. DNA of the CDR3: TGCAGTGCTAGAGATCCGGGACGCTCTTCGGGGACTGAAGCTTTCTTT. Translation gives CSARDPGRSSGTEAFF.

V gene TRBV7-2 combines with J gene TRBJ2-5; D tentatively reads TRBD1 or TRBD2 (5 bases each). The J call is uncertain, as TRBJ2-1 better fits the DNA end. The CDR3 has 15 residues. Per the germline V gene, CDR1 is SGHTA and CDR2 is FQGNSA. This chain's CDR3 is CASSSYHGVGETQFF. The CDR3 DNA is TGTGCCAGCAGCTCGTACCATGGGGTGGGGGAGACCCAGTTCTTC.

The chain couples TRBV10-3 to TRBJ1-2; TRBD1 might be the D (6 bases). Between the trimmed V and J ends, which lost 6 bases and 8 bases, there was a span of 13 bases. Germline-derived CDR1 and CDR2 are ENHRY and SYGVKD. This CDR3 comprises 12 residues. The CDR3, as DNA: TGTGCCATCAGCCGGGACAAACGCGGCTACACCTTC. It translates to CAISRDKRGYTF.